One sample yielded the 2 T cell receptor beta chains listed below, sequenced in a study of blood T cell repertoires in COVID-19. Repertoires were generated with immunoSEQ multiplex PCR, while TCRdb's copy carries only in-frame clones and drops some. The sample lists approximately 92,000 clones; around 84% were seen once. The sequencing sample was made of peripheral blood. These TCRs come from a man between 65 and 85 years old with active or convalescent COVID-19.

The rearrangement uses TRBV7-9 and TRBJ2-5; 7 bases line up with TRBD1. Germline V gives CDR1 SEHNR, CDR2 FQNEAQ (reference sequence). The CDR3 is 14 amino acids. The junction had 7 bases not matched to a gene; V was cut back by 5 bases and J by 4 bases. CDR3 sequence reads: CASSKGTARETQYF. The CDR3 bases are TGTGCCAGCAGCAAAGGGACAGCGAGAGAGACCCAGTACTTC.

The chain has TRBV6-5 and TRBJ1-2, with 7 bases matching TRBD1. This CDR3 contains 14 residues. The junction had 6 bases not matched to a gene; V was cut back by 2 bases and J by 6 bases. Germline V lookup: CDR1 MNHEY, CDR2 SVGAGI. CDR3 bases: TGTGCCAGCAGTTACGACAGGGTAACAGATGGCTACACCTTC. It specifies CASSYDRVTDGYTF.